This TCR beta chain appears in the sequencing data of a study of post-analysis software for immune sequencing data. The overall study: Relapsing-remitting, secondary progressive and progressive-relapsing multiple sclerosis courses were included.

The study's findings and limits: Four or five TRBV segments were more frequent in patients than controls; TRBV5-6, TRBV5-1 and TRBV20-1 belonged to this group. Controls' normalized Chao1 diversity significantly exceeded that of multiple sclerosis patients.

Unique molecular identifiers were present in the TCR beta cDNA libraries. TCRdb analysed the PCR reads with MiXCR anew, one entry per CDR3 protein. The sample records hundreds of thousands of distinct CDR3 sequences, about 53% being singletons. V was shortened by 2 bases and J by 2 bases, with 18 bases between the two germline ends. CDR3 length: 17 amino acids. The germline CDR1 and CDR2 sequences are MNHEY and SVGAGI. Only a few counts were recorded for this clonotype. The antigen is undetermined. The sample consisted of blood. V usage is TRBV6-5 and J usage is TRBJ2-5, with unresolved D. The source is a girl between 5 and 17 years old with multiple sclerosis. The CDR3 spells CASSYRQIWGIQETQYF. CDR3 coding DNA: TGTGCCAGCAGTTACCGGCAGATTTGGGGTATTCAAGAGACCCAGTACTTC.